One sample yielded the 18 T cell receptor beta chains listed below, sequenced in a study of tumor-infiltrating lymphocytes in primary liver carcinoma. Synthesis of TCR beta cDNA was carried out from about 0.55 ug total RNA with a constant-region primer. Three-round nested multiplex PCR performed with slightly modified ARM-PCR produced the TCR beta libraries. Amplification in the first two PCR rounds was performed using TRBV1-TRBV30 forward primers and a C-beta reverse primer for approximately 10 cycles each. TCRdb re-analysed the multiplex PCR reads in MiXCR, keeping a single row per CDR3 protein. The sample lists roughly 120,000 distinct CDR3 sequences; 64% were seen once. For each extraction, RNA and DNA were obtained together from about 20-30 mg of unsorted bulk tissue. The sequencing input was liver tumor tissue from sampling region 3. Subset of the sample: tumor region T3, left-lateral pole. These receptor sequences come from an older woman with primary liver carcinoma and hepatitis B virus infection.

Concerning this clonotype itself: Germline is not matched at one junction end, which may reflect a read error. The chain joins TRBV11-2 to TRBJ2-6, with D possibly matching TRBD1 (5 bases). The CDR3 has 14 residues. Germline CDR1 is SGHAT and CDR2 is FQNNGV. The CDR3 sequence is CASRMASGANALTF. Here the CDR3 DNA reads TGTGCCAGTAGGATGGCCTCTGGGGCCAACGCCCTGACTTTC.

Notes on this clonotype: A single base separates this from a much larger clone, so it may be a read error. The rearrangement links TRBV5-1 to TRBJ2-1; 11 nucleotides match TRBD2. The germline CDR1 and CDR2 sequences are SGHRS and YFSETQ. The CDR3 loop spans 16 amino acids. CDR3 protein: CASSSTSGSSNNEQFF. The CDR3 region has the DNA TGCGCCAGCAGCTCTACTAGCGGGAGCTCCAACAATGAGCAGTTCTTC.

Turning to this clonotype: The CDR3 carries no conserved terminal phenylalanine or tryptophan, so it likely arises from a read error. The V gene is TRBV4-1, the J gene TRBJ1-6; weak D call: TRBD1 (5 bases). The CDR3 contains 14 residues. The V end was cut by 1 base, the J end by 7 bases, with 8 bases between. Germline assignment: CDR1 MGHRA and CDR2 YSYEKL. The CDR3 nucleotides read TGCGCCAGCAGCCAAGGGACAATGAATTCACCCCTCCACATC. It is translated as CASSQGTMNSPLHI.

The chain is built from TRBV5-4 and TRBJ1-1; possible D gene TRBD1, 5 bases. Deletions cut 4 bases from V and 8 bases from J, with 18 bases between. The CDR3 consists of 14 residues. Germline CDR1 SGHNT, CDR2 YYREEE (reference sequence). Written as DNA, the CDR3 is TGTGCCAGCAGCCCGGGGAGAGTTGGGACCGAAGCTTTCTTT. Translation: CASSPGRVGTEAFF.

Regarding this clonotype: At one of its ends the junction is not consistent with the germline gene, which may arise from a read error. V usage is TRBV4-1 and J usage is TRBJ2-3; 8 nucleotides match TRBD2. Germline loops: CDR1 MGHRA, CDR2 YSYEKL. The CDR3 has 18 amino acids. The CDR3 nucleotides are TGCGCCAGCAGCCAAGAAACCGGGACTAGGAGAGTCGCAGATATGCAGTGTTTT. Translation: CASSQETGTRRVADMQCF.

This clonotype was recorded many times. The CDR3 sequence: CASRGTSGREGEQFF. For the CDR3, the DNA is TGTGCCAGCAGGGGGACTAGCGGGAGAGAAGGTGAGCAGTTCTTC. V usage is TRBV6-1 and J usage is TRBJ2-1; 14 nucleotides agree with TRBD2. CDR3 size: 15 residues. With V trimmed by 6 bases and J by 9 bases, 7 bases remained unmatched. Looked up from germline, CDR1 is MNHNS and CDR2 is SASEGT.

To note about this clonotype: The junction departs from the called germline gene at one end, perhaps through a read error. The V call is TRBV11-2, the J call TRBJ2-7; the D gene could be TRBD1 or TRBD2 (5 bases each). The CDR3 contains 15 residues. CDR1 is SGHAT and CDR2 is FQNNGV in the germline V gene. CDR3 region: CASGLDGGEVYEQYF. The CDR3 DNA sequence: TGTGCCAGCGGCTTAGATGGGGGAGAGGTCTACGAGCAGTACTTC.

The chain employs TRBV2 and TRBJ2-1, with 7 bases lining up with TRBD2. Looked up from germline, CDR1 is SNHLY and CDR2 is FYNNEI. The CDR3 extends over 14 amino acids. Unmatched junction bases numbered 2, after V lost 6 bases and J lost 0 bases. CDR3 nucleotides: TGTGCCAGCAGACAGCGGGACTCCTACAATGAGCAGTTCTTC. Its protein is CASRQRDSYNEQFF. The full variable domain, its missing parts supplied by reference TRBV2 and TRBJ2-1, is EPEVTQTPSHQVTQMGQEVILRCVPISNHLYFYWYRQILGQKVEFLVSFYNNEISEKSEIFDDQFSVERPDGSNFTLKIRSTKLEDSAMYFCASRQRDSYNEQFFGPGTRLTVL.

This sequence joins TRBV28 and TRBJ2-1, with D perhaps TRBD1 (6 bases). Trimming removed 6 bases from V and 4 bases from J, with 19 bases in between. CDR3 size: 16 residues. In germline, CDR1 is MDHEN, CDR2 SYDVKM. CDR3 sequence reads: CASRLSVTGLYNEQFF. For the CDR3, the DNA is TGTGCCAGCAGATTGTCTGTGACAGGCCTTTACAATGAGCAGTTCTTC.

With respect to this clonotype: It may be a read error: a sequence one base away is much more abundant. V usage is TRBV5-5 and J usage is TRBJ2-6, with D possibly matching TRBD1 (7 bases). Germline V lookup: CDR1 SGHKS, CDR2 YYEKEE (reference sequence). This CDR3 is 18 amino acids long. CDR3 sequence (DNA): TGTGCCAGCAGCTTGGGGAGGGGACAGAGCTCTGGGGCCAACGTCCTGGCTTTC. Encoded protein: CASSLGRGQSSGANVLAF.

The CDR3 DNA sequence: TGTGCCAGCAGTGCTATTCTCCGGGGACACCCGAACTACGAGCAGTACTTC. Protein sequence: CASSAILRGHPNYEQYF. The chain joins TRBV2 to TRBJ2-7; weak D call: TRBD1 (6 bases). Trimming removed 4 bases from V and 3 bases from J, with 22 bases in between. This CDR3 has 17 residues. Germline CDR1 SNHLY, CDR2 FYNNEI.

In regard to this clonotype: One base away lies a much larger clone, so this may be a sequencing read error. The V and J genes are TRBV18 and TRBJ2-5, with D hard to call. Germline lookup yields CDR1 KGHSH and CDR2 LQKENI. This CDR3 is 14 amino acids long. The CDR3 bases are TGTGCCAACTCACCCGGACGCGGCCAAGAGACCCAGTACTTC. Translated, it gives CANSPGRGQETQYF.

This clonotype was counted many times. The V and J genes are TRBV10-3 and TRBJ2-7; a possible D gene is TRBD1 (8 bases). With 6 bases removed from V and 3 bases from J, the gap between germline ends came to 12 bases. Germline V gene sequence: CDR1 ENHRY, CDR2 SYGVKD. The CDR3 contains 13 residues. CDR3: CAISGGTGYEQYF. CDR3 nucleotide sequence: TGTGCCATCAGCGGGGGGACAGGCTACGAGCAGTACTTC.

A word on this clonotype: The junction does not match germline at one end; this may be a read error. The rearrangement uses TRBV5-4 and TRBJ2-5; 11 positions agree with TRBD2. Per germline, CDR1 SGHNT and CDR2 YYREEE (reference sequence). This CDR3 is built from 16 residues. CDR3 sequence reads: CASRSPGLAEQETQHF. The CDR3 DNA sequence: TGTGCCAGCCGCTCTCCGGGACTAGCGGAACAAGAGACCCAGCACTTC.

In this sample, this clonotype turned up many times. The rearrangement joins TRBV29-1 to TRBJ1-2; perhaps TRBD1 as D (6 bases). The CDR3 extends over 14 amino acids. The germline gives CDR1 SQVTM, CDR2 ANQGSEA. Trimming cost V 6 bases and J 7 bases, with 21 bases left between them. The CDR3 loop reads CSVAERGAPSGYTF. CDR3 nucleotides: TGCAGCGTAGCGGAGCGGGGGGCGCCGTCTGGCTACACCTTC.

For this clonotype: A read error may produce the germline difference seen at one junction end. The chain combines TRBV5-6 with TRBJ2-5; D not resolved. Germline CDR1 SGHDT, CDR2 YYEEEE. This CDR3 is 13 amino acids long. The CDR3, as DNA: TGTGCCAGCTGCTTTTACAACCAAGAGACCCAGTACTTC. Residues: CASCFYNQETQYF.

Note on this clonotype: This could be a read error, since a much larger clone is one nucleotide away. This chain uses TRBV6-2 or TRBV6-3 with TRBJ2-2; no definite D call. Germline-derived CDR1 and CDR2 are MNHEY and SVGEGT. V was cut by 5 bases and J by 0 bases, with 7 bases left in between. This CDR3 region has 14 residues. The CDR3 DNA reads as TGTGCCAGCAGTCCAATAACGAACACCGGGGAGCTGTTTTTT. Protein: CASSPITNTGELFF.

This clonotype was seen repeatedly, ten times or more. The chain joins TRBV6-9 to TRBJ2-1; TRBD2 is a possible D gene (5 bases). CDR1 MNHGY and CDR2 SVAAGI come from the germline V gene. The CDR3 has 15 residues. The V and J ends lost 4 bases and 2 bases respectively, with 12 bases between them. The CDR3 here is CASSFHSVTYNEQFF. DNA for the CDR3: TGTGCCAGCAGTTTCCATAGCGTTACCTACAATGAGCAGTTCTTC.